This entry lists 20 T cell receptor beta chains sequenced from one sample in a study of blood T cell repertoires in COVID-19 (TCRdb year 2020). Library preparation was by the immunoSEQ multiplex PCR assay. Imported from immuneACCESS, the table was reduced by TCRdb to in-frame sequences with V and J called. These copies leave out some clones; in studies compared against another copy, an unresolved V gene accounts for under half, and the cause of the remainder is not known. This sample lists 100,000 to 150,000 clones; approximately 85% were detected once. The ten most abundant clones make up roughly 4.9% of the sample. What was sequenced was peripheral blood. These receptors were collected from a human donor in a cohort sampled during active COVID-19.

CDR3 sequence (DNA): TGCGCCAGCAGCTTGGGCGGGACTAGCGGGAGCTACGAGCAGTACTTC. Protein: CASSLGGTSGSYEQYF. The chain carries TRBV5-1 and TRBJ2-7; the match to TRBD2 covers 14 bases. The J segment lost 3 bases and the V segment lost 0 bases, leaving 2 bases of the junction unmatched. Germline lookup yields CDR1 SGHRS and CDR2 YFSETQ. This CDR3 spans 16 amino acids.

The chain uses TRBV9 and TRBJ1-6; unclear D gene. Germline V gives CDR1 SGDLS, CDR2 YYNGEE. V was shortened by 0 bases and J by 6 bases, with 7 bases between the two germline ends. The CDR3 covers 14 residues. Written as DNA, the CDR3 is TGTGCCAGCAGCGTAGCACAGTTTAATTCACCCCTCCACTTT. It specifies CASSVAQFNSPLHF.

The chain uses TRBV7-8 and TRBJ2-5, with TRBD1 as a possible D gene (6 bases). V was cut by 5 bases and J by 5 bases, with 15 bases left in between. The CDR3 loop spans 14 amino acids. Germline V gene sequence: CDR1 SGHVS, CDR2 FQNEAQ. CDR3 coding DNA: TGTGCCAGCAGCCCATGGGGGCTCGATGAGACCCAGTACTTC. As protein: CASSPWGLDETQYF.

The V and J genes are TRBV28 and TRBJ1-2; D not certain. Looked up from germline, CDR1 is MDHEN and CDR2 is SYDVKM. Trimming removed 11 bases from V and 6 bases from J, with 19 bases in between. This CDR3 comprises 13 residues. For the CDR3, the DNA is TGTGCCGTCTATTATCCCCTAGAGGATGGCTACACCTTC. Its protein is CAVYYPLEDGYTF.

V gene TRBV7-9 combines with J gene TRBJ1-5; 7 bases are shared with TRBD1. The CDR3 sequence is 15 residues long. The ends lost 1 base at V and 6 bases at J; junction bases unmatched: 6. CDR1 SEHNR and CDR2 FQNEAQ come from the germline V gene (reference sequence). The CDR3 nucleotides read TGTGCCAGCAGCTTAGAACAGGGGCAGGGTCAGCCCCAGCATTTT. It translates to CASSLEQGQGQPQHF.

The chain carries TRBV19 and TRBJ2-5, with TRBD2 as a possible D gene (6 bases). Between the trimmed V and J ends, which lost 4 bases and 5 bases, there was a span of 14 bases. This CDR3 contains 14 residues. Germline V gene lookup returns CDR1 LNHDA and CDR2 SQIVND (reference sequence). CDR3 sequence reads: CASSTRGSAETQYF. The CDR3 DNA is TGTGCCAGTAGTACCCGGGGGTCGGCGGAGACCCAGTACTTC.

The V call is TRBV7-8, the J call TRBJ2-7; TRBD2 matches at 9 bases. V lost 0 bases and J lost 2; bases outside the gene matches: 11. The CDR3 has 18 residues. The germline V gene has CDR1 SGHVS and CDR2 FQNEAQ. The CDR3, as DNA: TGTGCCAGCAGCTTAGCGCTGGGGAGACTAGCGGTTACCTACGAGCAGTACTTC. Translated: CASSLALGRLAVTYEQYF.

This clone was detected only once. The chain recombines TRBV30 with TRBJ1-2, with D unclear. With 2 bases removed from V and 4 bases from J, the gap between germline ends came to 11 bases. The length of the CDR3 is 13 residues. Germline lookup yields CDR1 GTSNPN and CDR2 SVGIG (reference sequence). CDR3 residues: CAWSSQAVYGYTF. For the CDR3, the DNA is TGTGCCTGGAGTTCGCAGGCAGTCTATGGCTACACCTTC. Supplemented by reference TRBV30 and TRBJ1-2, the full variable domain reads SQTIHQWPATLVQPVGSPLSLECTVEGTSNPNLYWYRQAAGRGLQLLFYSVGIGQISSEVPQNLSASRPQDRQFILSSKKLLLSDSGFYLCAWSSQAVYGYTFGSGTRLTVV.

The chain links TRBV7-3 to TRBJ2-7; maybe TRBD1 (5 bases). The length of the CDR3 is 13 residues. The germline V gene has CDR1 SGHTA and CDR2 FQGTGA. V gave up 4 bases and J gave up 3 bases, with 10 bases separating them. CDR3 nucleotides: TGTGCCAGCAGCTCAGCGACAGACTACGAGCAGTACTTC. As protein: CASSSATDYEQYF.

The chain has TRBV19 and TRBJ1-4; D is undetermined. Germline CDR1 reads LNHDA; CDR2 reads SQIVND (reference sequence). The CDR3 loop spans 16 amino acids. Trimming stripped 5 bases from V and 0 bases from J, with 13 bases between. The CDR3 nucleotides are TGTGCCAGTAGTCATGCGCCCGCTGCAACTAATGAAAAACTGTTTTTT. Translating it yields CASSHAPAATNEKLFF.

The rearrangement links TRBV27 to TRBJ2-7, with 9 bases matching TRBD1. V trimming: 6 bases; J trimming: 5 bases; junction bases outside the gene matches: 8. The germline gives CDR1 MNHEY, CDR2 SMNVEV (reference sequence). CDR3 length: 14 residues. CDR3 region: CASRLRDRVHEQYF. The DNA for the CDR3 is TGTGCCAGCAGACTCCGGGACAGGGTGCACGAGCAGTACTTC.

This clone was observed a handful of times. The chain employs TRBV6-5 and TRBJ2-2; TRBD1 aligns across 7 bases. CDR3 length: 15 residues. V dropped 6 bases and J dropped 3; count of bases not matched to a gene: 7. Germline V gene sequence: CDR1 MNHEY, CDR2 SVGAGI. This CDR3 reads CASRQQGRHTGELFF. In DNA form, the CDR3 reads TGTGCCAGCAGACAACAGGGGCGGCACACCGGGGAGCTGTTTTTT.

The V call is TRBV5-1, the J call TRBJ1-5; 7 bases agree with TRBD1. CDR1 is SGHRS and CDR2 is YFSETQ in the germline V gene. The CDR3 is 15 amino acids. The junction had 6 bases not matched to a gene; V was cut back by 2 bases and J by 4 bases. The CDR3 nucleotides read TGCGCCAGCAGCTTACGGGACAGTCGTAATCAGCCCCAGCATTTT. Amino acids: CASSLRDSRNQPQHF.

The J gene is TRBJ2-7, the V gene TRBV5-4; no clear D gene. CDR1 and CDR2 (germline): SGHNT, YYREEE (reference sequence). Trimming pared 3 bases from V and 2 bases from J, leaving 12 bases between. This CDR3 is 14 amino acids long. For the CDR3, the DNA is TGTGCCAGCAGCTCTCAAGGCAGCGCCTACGAGCAGTACTTC. It is translated as CASSSQGSAYEQYF.

This chain uses TRBV9 with TRBJ1-6, with TRBD1 matching 12 bases. The CDR3 has 18 residues. Looked up from germline, CDR1 is SGDLS and CDR2 is YYNGEE. V lost 4 bases, J lost 2 bases, and 7 bases stayed unmatched. In DNA, the CDR3 is TGTGCCAGCAGCCCCGGGACAGGGGGCGCCCCCTATAATTCACCCCTCCACTTT. Protein sequence: CASSPGTGGAPYNSPLHF.

This chain connects TRBV18 to TRBJ1-2, with no clear D. V lost 2 bases, J lost 2 bases, and 12 bases lay in between. Germline V gene data show CDR1 as KGHSH and CDR2 as LQKENI. This CDR3 is built from 15 residues. The chain's CDR3 is CASSPYPRSNYGYTF. CDR3 DNA sequence: TGTGCCAGCTCACCATATCCACGGTCAAACTATGGCTACACCTTC.

The chain combines TRBV28 with TRBJ1-1; D is uncertain. Germline V gives CDR1 MDHEN, CDR2 SYDVKM. This CDR3 comprises 13 residues. Trimming took off 6 bases at V and 0 bases at J, with 8 bases between the two ends. As DNA, the CDR3 is TGTGCCAGCAGAGCTGGTCTGAACACTGAAGCTTTCTTT. Encoded protein: CASRAGLNTEAFF.

This clone was found a few times. Here the CDR3 DNA reads TGTGCCAGCAGTCCCTTTGTGACAGGGCCTACTGAAGCTTTCTTT. It yields the protein CASSPFVTGPTEAFF. The V call is TRBV5-8, the J call TRBJ1-1, with 7 bases aligning to TRBD1. The CDR3 length is 15 residues. V lost 5 bases and J lost 5; bases outside the gene matches: 12. Germline CDR1 SGHTS, CDR2 YDEGEE.

The chain uses TRBV11-3 and TRBJ2-2; 8 nucleotides line up with TRBD2. The CDR3 length is 17 residues. J was trimmed by 7 bases and V by 0 bases; bases with no gene match: 10. CDR1 SGHNT and CDR2 YENEEA come from the germline V gene. For the CDR3, the DNA is TGTGCCAGCAGCTTAGATTATAAGCGGGAGTCAGGCGGGGAGCTGTTTTTT. As protein: CASSLDYKRESGGELFF.

This clone was detected once. Here the CDR3 DNA reads TGCGCCAGCAGTGAGAGAGAACTCCGTAATAGCAATCAGCCCCAGCATTTT. Amino acid sequence: CASSERELRNSNQPQHF. This sequence joins TRBV10-2 and TRBJ1-5; D gene ambiguous. V was clipped by 2 bases and J by 0 bases, with 14 bases between them. The CDR3 spans 17 residues. Per the germline V gene, CDR1 is WSHSY and CDR2 is SAAADI.